This T cell receptor (beta chain) was captured by sequencing in a study of blood T cell repertoires in COVID-19. Participant ages covered roughly 18 to 89 years across 25 or so US areas. Cohorts were determined from participant-reported clinical history. Two negative PCRs, clearance, or symptom resolution were required of recovered Cohort 3 donors. Source study methods: Amplified reference gene primers provided the basis for estimating nucleated cell counts. This table comes from immunoSEQ multiplex PCR, and its TCRdb copy is limited to in-frame clones, with some not included. That table furnishes V, J and clone size, whereas the DNA furnished D and trimming. The sample records about 270,000 clones, over 85% being singletons. Material: PBMCs or T cells enriched from blood (not recorded which). This clonotype was sampled from a woman between 55 and 75 years old who had recovered from COVID-19.

The CDR3 DNA sequence: TGTGCCAGCAGTACGGGACAGGGAAAAACTGAAGCTTTCTTT. This encodes CASSTGQGKTEAFF. This chain uses TRBV27 with TRBJ1-1; 9 nucleotides agree with TRBD1. Trimming cost V 5 bases and J 5 bases; bases outside gene matches: 6. The length of the CDR3 is 14 residues. Germline CDR1 reads MNHEY; CDR2 reads SMNVEV (reference sequence).